These 18 T cell receptor beta chains originate from one sample sequenced in a study of response to subunit inactivated influenza vaccine. TCRdb passed the RT-PCR reads through MiXCR, listing each CDR3 protein once. Of about 830,000 distinct CDR3 sequences in the sample, 15% to 20% were seen once. This material consisted of PBMCs from blood, taken around 5 days after vaccination. All receptors come from a man aged 50-60 years who received an inactivated influenza vaccine.

This clonotype was observed a few times. This rearrangement joins TRBV4-3 to TRBJ1-2; possible D gene TRBD1, 5 bases. CDR1 is LGHNA and CDR2 is YSLEER in the germline V gene. The V end lost 2 bases, the J end lost 6 bases, and 16 bases lay between the germline ends. The CDR3 length is 15 residues. The CDR3 DNA reads TGCGCCAGCAGCCAACTGGGGACCGCGGGTGATGGCTACACCTTC. It yields the protein CASSQLGTAGDGYTF.

This clonotype was counted at least ten times. The V gene is TRBV4-3, the J gene TRBJ2-1; D gene unclear. Germline CDR1 LGHNA, CDR2 YSLEER. V shed 0 bases and J shed 6 bases, with 6 bases lying between them. The CDR3 contains 13 residues. CDR3 protein: CASSQDLRNEQFF. In DNA, the CDR3 is TGCGCCAGCAGCCAAGATCTGCGCAATGAGCAGTTCTTC.

This clonotype was observed a few times. The chain carries TRBV20-1 and TRBJ2-7; D not resolved. The length of the CDR3 is 12 residues. V was cut by 6 bases and J by 3 bases, with 12 bases left in between. Germline V gene sequence: CDR1 DFQATT, CDR2 SNEGSKA (reference sequence). CDR3: CSARLQRYEQYF. CDR3 DNA: TGCAGTGCAAGACTCCAGCGCTACGAGCAGTACTTC.

Only a few counts were recorded for this clonotype. The chain uses TRBV19 and TRBJ2-2; D is ambiguous. The CDR3 covers 16 residues. V was cut by 7 bases and J by 1 base, with 16 bases left in between. The germline V gene encodes CDR1 LNHDA and CDR2 SQIVND (reference sequence). Here the CDR3 DNA reads TGTGCCAGTACGGCAAGCAGGAAGCGGAACACCGGGGAGCTGTTTTTT. As protein: CASTASRKRNTGELFF.

This chain links TRBV3-1 with TRBJ2-2, with 7 bases identical to TRBD1. Trimming at V came to 5 bases and at J to 5 bases, leaving 5 bases not matched to a gene. This CDR3 contains 14 residues. The V gene's germline CDR1 is LGHDT and CDR2 YNNKEL (reference sequence). The CDR3 region has the DNA TGTGCCAGCAGCTACAGGGGTACGACCGGGGAGCTGTTTTTT. As protein: CASSYRGTTGELFF.

This clonotype was observed a few times. V usage is TRBV12-3 or TRBV12-4 and J usage is TRBJ2-3; D unresolved. Trimming pared 5 bases from V and 2 bases from J, leaving 8 bases between. The CDR3 has 13 residues. Written as DNA, the CDR3 is TGTGCCAGCAGTAAAGGAAACACAGATACGCAGTATTTT. The encoded protein is CASSKGNTDTQYF.

Only a few counts were recorded for this clonotype. CDR3 loop: CASSLGAGTYEQYF. The CDR3, as DNA: TGTGCCAGCTCACTAGGCGCAGGTACCTACGAGCAGTACTTC. The rearrangement joins TRBV18 to TRBJ2-7, with D unresolved. Between the trimmed V and J ends, which lost 4 bases and 2 bases, there was a span of 12 bases. Germline lookup yields CDR1 KGHSH and CDR2 LQKENI. CDR3 size: 14 residues.

The rearrangement joins TRBV20-1 to TRBJ2-3; a possible D gene is TRBD2 (5 bases). The CDR3 has 13 amino acids. The germline V and J ends were trimmed by 6 bases and 3 bases, with 13 bases remaining between them. Germline values: CDR1 DFQATT, CDR2 SNEGSKA (reference sequence). CDR3 sequence: CSASSEGTDTQYF. CDR3 bases: TGCAGTGCAAGCAGTGAGGGTACAGATACGCAGTATTTT.

The V call is TRBV15, the J call TRBJ2-5; unclear D gene. V was pared by 1 base and J by 5 bases, with 8 bases between. Germline assignment: CDR1 LNHNV and CDR2 YYDKDF (reference sequence). There are 13 residues in the CDR3. The CDR3 spells CATSRVSPETQYF. CDR3 nucleotide sequence: TGTGCCACCAGCAGAGTATCGCCTGAGACCCAGTACTTC.

This clonotype occurred a few times. The chain links TRBV2 to TRBJ1-1; 8 nucleotides agree with TRBD1. The trim removed 3 bases at V and 1 base at J, leaving 4 bases unmatched. The CDR3 is made up of 15 amino acids. Germline values: CDR1 SNHLY, CDR2 FYNNEI. CDR3 amino acids: CASSELDRGNTEAFF. The CDR3 DNA reads TGTGCCAGCAGTGAGTTAGACAGGGGGAACACTGAAGCTTTCTTT.

The chain is built from TRBV25-1 and TRBJ1-6; D unclear. Germline CDR1 and CDR2: MGHDK and SYGVNS. The CDR3 is 12 amino acids. V was pared by 5 bases and J by 14 bases, with 13 bases between. The CDR3 spells CASSPGLETLHF. DNA of the CDR3: TGTGCCAGCAGTCCCGGTTTAGAGACCCTCCACTTT.

V is TRBV9 and J is TRBJ2-1; D not resolved. This CDR3 is 14 amino acids long. Germline CDR1 and CDR2: SGDLS and YYNGEE. V lost 1 base, J lost 6 bases, and 11 bases lay in between. For the CDR3, the DNA is TGTGCCAGCAGCGTATTTGGGTCTGTCAATGAGCAGTTCTTC. Residues: CASSVFGSVNEQFF. The full variable domain, its missing parts supplied by reference TRBV9 and TRBJ2-1, is DSGVTQTPKHLITATGQRVTLRCSPRSGDLSVYWYQQSLDQGLQFLIQYYNGEERAKGNILERFSAQQFPDLHSELNLSSLELGDSALYFCASSVFGSVNEQFFGPGTRLTVL.

This clonotype occurred a few times. This CDR3 reads CASSPLPGQGEAFF. The CDR3, as DNA: TGTGCCAGCAGTCCTCTCCCTGGACAGGGTGAAGCTTTCTTT. This chain uses TRBV12-3 or TRBV12-4 with TRBJ1-1, with TRBD1 matching 8 bases. The CDR3 sequence is 14 residues long. Germline trimming cut 5 bases from V and 7 bases from J; bases unmatched to any gene: 9.

This clonotype was seen only a few times. V usage is TRBV5-1 and J usage is TRBJ2-7; D perhaps matches TRBD1 (5 bases). V was pared by 4 bases and J by 3 bases, with 17 bases between. The CDR3 length is 15 residues. From germline, CDR1 is SGHRS and CDR2 YFSETQ. CDR3 residues: CASSPQDRPFYEQYF. The CDR3 coding sequence is TGCGCCAGCAGCCCACAAGACAGACCGTTCTACGAGCAGTACTTC. Drawing the rest from reference TRBV5-1 and TRBJ2-7, the complete variable domain is KAGVTQTPRYLIKTRGQQVTLSCSPISGHRSVSWYQQTPGQGLQFLFEYFSETQRNKGNFPGRFSGRQFSNSRSEMNVSTLELGDSALYLCASSPQDRPFYEQYFGPGTRLTVT.

A few counts support this clonotype. This sequence joins TRBV10-3 and TRBJ2-1, with 11 bases aligning to TRBD2. The CDR3 runs to 18 residues. The ends lost 4 bases at V and 0 bases at J; junction bases unmatched: 8. Germline V CDR1 and CDR2: ENHRY, SYGVKD. This chain's CDR3 is CAISGLAGTGSSYNEQFF. For the CDR3, the DNA is TGTGCCATCAGTGGACTAGCGGGAACGGGGAGCTCCTACAATGAGCAGTTCTTC.

V is TRBV16 and J is TRBJ1-5; D is uncertain. V was clipped by 6 bases and J by 0 bases, with 9 bases between them. The CDR3 loop spans 14 amino acids. The V gene's germline CDR1 is KGHSY and CDR2 FQNENV. The CDR3 DNA reads TGTGCCAGCAGTCATCAATCTAGCAATCAGCCCCAGCATTTT. Protein sequence: CASSHQSSNQPQHF.

In this sample, this clonotype turned up a few times. V is TRBV20-1 and J is TRBJ2-7, with 16 nucleotides matching TRBD2. Germline lookup yields CDR1 DFQATT and CDR2 SNEGSKA (reference sequence). V dropped 5 bases and J dropped 0; count of bases not matched to a gene: 7. The CDR3 sequence is 17 residues long. CDR3 residues: CSAGTSGRAYYSYEQYF. The CDR3 DNA sequence: TGCAGTGCTGGGACTAGCGGGAGGGCCTATTACTCCTACGAGCAGTACTTC.

The genes are TRBV7-2 and TRBJ2-3; 7 nucleotides align to TRBD1. The J segment lost 4 bases and the V segment lost 5 bases, leaving 12 bases of the junction unmatched. The CDR3 has 16 amino acids. From germline, CDR1 is SGHTA and CDR2 FQGNSA. CDR3 in DNA: TGTGCCAGCAGCCCAACCGGCACAGGGGAATCAGATACGCAGTATTTT. This codes for CASSPTGTGESDTQYF.